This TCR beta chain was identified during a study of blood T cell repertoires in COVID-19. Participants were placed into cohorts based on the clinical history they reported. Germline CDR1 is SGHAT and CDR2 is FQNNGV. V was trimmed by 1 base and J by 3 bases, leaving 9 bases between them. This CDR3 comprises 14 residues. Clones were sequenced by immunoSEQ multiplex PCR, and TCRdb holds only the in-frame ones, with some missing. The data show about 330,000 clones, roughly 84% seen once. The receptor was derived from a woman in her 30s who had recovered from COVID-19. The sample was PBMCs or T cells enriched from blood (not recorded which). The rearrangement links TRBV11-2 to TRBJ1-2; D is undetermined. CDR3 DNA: TGTGCCAGCAGCTTAGGCCCGGTGGACTATGGCTACACCTTC. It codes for CASSLGPVDYGYTF.